This T cell receptor (beta chain) was identified during a study of T cell responses to AZD1222 COVID-19 vaccine. The study's findings and limits: Two AZD1222 administrations were followed by greater Spike-specific TCR breadth and depth. Seropositive status at baseline applied to only a handful of AZD1222 recipients. Samples come after the peak T cell response, not at day 14.

With respect to this clone: Its antigen is not known.

TCRdb keeps only in-frame clones here, not all; method: immunoSEQ multiplex PCR. The table records more than 150,000 clones, 85% to 90% of them present only once. The sample was peripheral blood, taken on day 0 of MenACWY control vaccination. The TCR originated in an adult in good health.

The DNA of the CDR3 is TGTGCCAGCAGCTCTCTTAGATGGCTCGAAGGGTACGAGCAGTACTTC. This sequence encodes CASSSLRWLEGYEQYF. The chain combines TRBV5-5 with TRBJ2-7; D unresolved. Germline values: CDR1 SGHKS, CDR2 YYEKEE (reference sequence). V lost 3 bases and J 4 bases, leaving 20 bases between the germline ends. The CDR3 loop spans 16 amino acids.